Listed here are 5 T cell receptor beta chains from one sample, sequenced in a study of spatial heterogeneity in lung cancer. Stated time point: blood at routine non-recurrence follow-up after resection. TCRdb reprocessed the 5' RACE reads via MiXCR and lists one record per CDR3 protein. The sample holds approximately 17,000 distinct CDR3 sequences, roughly 19% seen once. The source material was PBMCs, sampled at follow-up. Receptors originate from a male donor with early-stage non-small cell lung cancer.

Only a few counts were recorded for this clonotype. The rearrangement joins TRBV5-1 to TRBJ2-1; D gene unclear. The CDR3 is 14 amino acids. Germline CDR1 is SGHRS and CDR2 is YFSETQ. V was shortened by 0 bases and J by 3 bases, with 7 bases between the two germline ends. The CDR3 DNA follows: TGCGCCAGCAGCTTGGACTTGGGCTACAATGAGCAGTTCTTC. Translation: CASSLDLGYNEQFF.

This rearrangement joins TRBV11-2 to TRBJ2-1, with 10 bases that match TRBD2. This CDR3 region has 17 residues. The trim removed 4 bases at V and 5 bases at J, leaving 11 bases unmatched. Per the germline V gene, CDR1 is SGHAT and CDR2 is FQNNGV. CDR3 nucleotide sequence: TGTGCCAGCAGCTCAATACTAGCGGGGTTGGGGGACAATGAGCAGTTCTTC. Translation: CASSSILAGLGDNEQFF.

The chain employs TRBV21-1 and TRBJ2-3; whether TRBD2, the table's D call, matches the DNA was not checked. TRBV21-1 constitutes a pseudogene. This CDR3 spans 17 amino acids. The CDR3 reads CASSKSGLAGGTDTQYF. The CDR3, as DNA: TGTGCCAGCAGCAAATCAGGACTAGCGGGGGGGACAGATACGCAGTATTTT.

The gene calls are TRBV6-6 and TRBJ1-4; D perhaps matches TRBD1 (5 bases). CDR1 is MNHNY, CDR2 SVGAGI, per germline (reference sequence). This CDR3 is 15 amino acids long. V gave up 6 bases and J gave up 4 bases, with 15 bases separating them. CDR3 bases: TGTGCCAGCAGCACAGGACCACAGAGTAATGAAAAACTGTTTTTT. Protein product: CASSTGPQSNEKLFF.

The sample holds many counts of this clonotype. This chain joins TRBV19 and TRBJ2-5; possible D gene TRBD2, 6 bases. Trimming removed 8 bases from V and 6 bases from J, with 19 bases in between. Per germline, CDR1 LNHDA and CDR2 SQIVND (reference sequence). There are 14 residues in the CDR3. CDR3: CASSDPFRGKTQYF. The CDR3 DNA sequence: TGTGCCAGTTCCGACCCTTTCCGGGGGAAGACCCAGTACTTC.